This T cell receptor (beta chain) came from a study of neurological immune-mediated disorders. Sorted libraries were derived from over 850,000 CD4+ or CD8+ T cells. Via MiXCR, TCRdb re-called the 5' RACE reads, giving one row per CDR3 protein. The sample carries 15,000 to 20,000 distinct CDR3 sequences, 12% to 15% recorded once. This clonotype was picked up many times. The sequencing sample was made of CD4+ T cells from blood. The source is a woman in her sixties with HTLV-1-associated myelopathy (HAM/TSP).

CDR3: CASGAGLPSGELFF. CDR3 nucleotides: TGTGCCAGCGGAGCGGGACTCCCCTCCGGGGAGCTGTTTTTT. The J gene is TRBJ2-2, the V gene TRBV3-1, with 7 nucleotides matching TRBD2. The CDR3 sequence is 14 residues long. Germline CDR1 LGHDT, CDR2 YNNKEL (reference sequence). V lost 8 bases and J lost 6; bases outside the gene matches: 9. The full variable domain, with the rest looked up from reference TRBV3-1 and TRBJ2-2, is DTAVSQTPKYLVTQMGNDKSIKCEQNLGHDTMYWYKQDSKKFLKIMFSYNNKELIINETVPNRFSPKSPDKAHLNLHINSLELGDSAVYFCASGAGLPSGELFFGEGSRLTVL.